This T cell receptor beta chain was obtained from a study of blood T cell repertoires in COVID-19. Germline CDR1 SGHAT, CDR2 FQNNGV. The V gene lost 5 bases and the J gene lost 1 base, with 23 bases spanning the gap. The CDR3 extends over 19 amino acids. Authors' analysis steps: Quantification of nucleated cells was approximated via reference gene primer amplification. The method was immunoSEQ multiplex PCR; TCRdb's version includes in-frame clones alone and lacks a portion of them. The DNA gave D and trimming, while V, J and clone size come from that table. The sample yields 100,000 to 150,000 clones, 88% seen once.

Material: peripheral blood. The chain recombines TRBV11-2 with TRBJ2-2, with no clear D. The TCR originated in a man between 45 and 60 years old with acute or convalescent COVID-19. CDR3 in amino acids: CASSAALVPTALNTGELFF. Here the CDR3 DNA reads TGTGCCAGCAGCGCCGCTTTAGTTCCAACCGCTCTGAACACCGGGGAGCTGTTTTTT.